This is a list of T cell receptor beta chains from one sample in a study of blood T cells in healthy people across ages. Using its own MiXCR run on the 5' RACE reads, TCRdb lists one record per CDR3 protein. The data contain 920,000 or so distinct CDR3 sequences, more than 40% of them seen just once; the ten biggest clones take up approximately 17%. The sequenced sample was blood. The source of these receptors is a woman aged 60-75 years in good health. Both conserved end residues are part of each CDR3. Fields, in order: J gene, V gene, D gene, CDR3 protein. D genes are given only for firm matches.

>TRBJ2-1|TRBV12-3/TRBV12-4|TRBD2
CASSLGTSGREQDF
>TRBJ2-3|TRBV5-6|-
CASSPPLGGTTDTQYF
>TRBJ2-7|TRBV2|-
CASSSGGKYEQYF
>TRBJ2-7|TRBV4-2|-
CASSQGRGLAYEQYF
>TRBJ1-6|TRBV9|-
CASSPGDRSNSPLHF
>TRBJ1-2|TRBV6-6|-
CASSYPGTANYGYTF
>TRBJ1-1|TRBV7-6|TRBD1
CASRGQGAGEAFF
>TRBJ2-7|TRBV4-1|TRBD1
CASSHRATGGYEQYF
>TRBJ2-6|TRBV28|-
CASSQERFSGANVLTF
>TRBJ1-6|TRBV2|TRBD1
CASKGQGNSPLHF
>TRBJ2-1|TRBV27|-
CASSLIADKYNEQFF
>TRBJ2-2|TRBV7-7|-
CASSLGRSTGELFF
>TRBJ2-5|TRBV24-1|-
CATSAPRGETQYF
>TRBJ2-7|TRBV5-1|-
CASSWGWAYPDEQYF
>TRBJ2-5|TRBV11-1|-
CASTNDWRETQYF
>TRBJ2-1|TRBV29-1|TRBD2
CSVEGGRLISNEQFF
>TRBJ2-6|TRBV6-1|-
CTSSRRGGTFSGANVLTF
>TRBJ2-5|TRBV20-1|-
CSARAVTYNEQYF
>TRBJ2-1|TRBV12-3/TRBV12-4|-
CASHKEASDNEQFF
>TRBJ2-5|TRBV2|-
CATRGAEQYF
>TRBJ2-3|TRBV7-9|-
CASSLAAGGADTQYF
>TRBJ2-1|TRBV6-1|TRBD2
CASSEELAGGRNEQFF
>TRBJ1-1|TRBV11-1|TRBD1
CASSLDRGKNTEAFF
>TRBJ2-7|TRBV20-1|-
CSASVLQSSYEQYF
>TRBJ2-5|TRBV10-3|-
CAIRGTGSQETQYF
>TRBJ2-1|TRBV5-1|-
CASSLGATNDYRQFF
>TRBJ2-5|TRBV6-5|TRBD1
CASSYSLGRGQETQYF
>TRBJ2-7|TRBV3-1|TRBD2
CASSQGLAWEQYF
>TRBJ1-2|TRBV3-1|TRBD1
CASSLGQGSNYGYTF
>TRBJ2-3|TRBV7-2|-
CASSVMRTDTQYF
>TRBJ1-2|TRBV29-1|TRBD1
CSSGTADPNGYTF
>TRBJ2-1|TRBV7-8|TRBD2
CASSLIGLAGVNSSYNEQFF
>TRBJ2-1|TRBV6-5|TRBD2
CASQREGGEQFF
>TRBJ1-1|TRBV5-6|-
CASKVAPWTVGSEAFF
>TRBJ2-1|TRBV3-1|-
CASSPSVWGKDNEQFF
>TRBJ1-2|TRBV28|-
CASSSGQKYGYTF
>TRBJ2-1|TRBV7-3|-
CASSPGGGPMREQFF
>TRBJ2-7|TRBV25-1|-
CASSESGRSYEQYF
>TRBJ2-1|TRBV2|TRBD2
CATEDRAPLAGGNEQFF
>TRBJ2-1|TRBV15|-
CATSRDRGRNYNEQFF
>TRBJ1-2|TRBV4-1|-
CASSQDQDTGKYGYTF
>TRBJ1-2|TRBV12-3/TRBV12-4|TRBD1
CASRYLGQVNYGYTF
>TRBJ2-2|TRBV27|-
CASRTVTGELFF
>TRBJ2-3|TRBV10-3|TRBD2
CAIRNLAGAGDTQYF
>TRBJ2-3|TRBV24-1|TRBD2
CATSDPSSSGRVGTDTQYF
>TRBJ2-5|TRBV28|-
CASKMRGENEQYF
>TRBJ2-6|TRBV6-1|-
CASTRGGGANVLTF
>TRBJ2-4|TRBV7-9|-
CACIPIQGGKNIQYF
>TRBJ2-3|TRBV27|TRBD2
CASSQTSGVTDTQYF
>TRBJ1-4|TRBV6-6|-
CASLGGGLEEKLFF
>TRBJ2-7|TRBV27|TRBD2
CASSPNTQGLAGFEQYF
>TRBJ1-2|TRBV20-1|-
CSAAGANYGYTF
>TRBJ1-1|TRBV6-5|-
CASTQDHTEAFF